The T cell receptor beta chain under discussion was sequenced for a study of identical twins. Each cDNA held unique molecular identifiers, and template switching gave it a universal primer site. Via MiXCR, TCRdb re-called the 5' RACE reads, giving one row per CDR3 protein. Among just over 450,000 distinct CDR3 sequences, 11% to 15% were seen once, and the ten largest hold over 0.5%. From germline, CDR1 is MNHEY and CDR2 SMNVEV (reference sequence). Trimming removed 6 bases at V and 5 bases at J, with 14 bases between. The CDR3 is made up of 13 amino acids. These records were also assigned to another study, of yellow fever vaccine responses in identical twins.

The sequence was obtained from a woman in her late teens or twenties in good health. Sequencing was carried out using CD4+ T cells sorted from blood. V gene TRBV27 combines with J gene TRBJ2-7; TRBD1 or TRBD2 may be the D gene (5 bases each). The CDR3 loop is CASSAQRDHEQYF. CDR3 bases: TGTGCCAGCAGCGCCCAGAGGGACCACGAGCAGTACTTC.